This is a list of T cell receptor beta chains from one sample in a study of blood T cell repertoires in COVID-19. Here immunoSEQ multiplex PCR was the method, and the copy in TCRdb shows in-frame clones only, minus some. The repertoire consists of around 77,000 clones, with less than 95% occurring once and the leading ten covering 4.5% to 6%. Sequenced material: peripheral blood. These receptors came from a woman between 55 and 75 years old with active COVID-19. CDR3s include the opening cysteine and the closing phenylalanine or tryptophan. The D gene is left open where the match is weak. Some rows have no size entry. The others give once, few or many, or a class for an expanded clone.

CDR3 | DNA | V | D | size | J
CASRSERGIRAANVLTF | TGTGCCAGCAGGTCAGAGAGGGGGATTCGAGCGGCCAACGTCCTGACTTTC | TRBV9 | NA | NA | TRBJ2-6
CASSPFGQQNNSPLHF | TGTGCCAGCAGTCCGTTCGGACAGCAAAATAATTCACCCCTCCACTTT | TRBV2 | NA | few | TRBJ1-6
CASSLAGMGETQYF | TGTGCCAGCAGTTTGGCAGGGATGGGGGAGACCCAGTACTTC | TRBV27 | NA | few | TRBJ2-5
CASSLWQNTGELFF | TGTGCCAGCAGCTTGTGGCAGAACACCGGGGAGCTGTTTTTT | TRBV5-4 | NA | NA | TRBJ2-2
CASSFPQGTNYGYTF | TGTGCCAGCAGTTTCCCACAGGGGACTAACTATGGCTACACCTTC | TRBV28 | TRBD1 | NA | TRBJ1-2
CASSLVKAGNNEQFF | TGTGCCAGCAGCTTAGTAAAGGCAGGGAACAATGAGCAGTTCTTC | TRBV7-9 | NA | NA | TRBJ2-1
CASSQEQGFGYTF | TGTGCCAGCAGCCAAGAACAGGGGTTCGGCTACACCTTC | TRBV14 | TRBD1 | NA | TRBJ1-2
CASSQSGNSYEQYF | TGTGCTAGCAGCCAGAGCGGGAACTCCTACGAGCAGTACTTC | TRBV7-7 | TRBD2 | NA | TRBJ2-7
CASTHTSYRTTDTQYF | TGTGCCAGCACCCATACTAGCTATCGAACCACAGACACGCAGTATTTT | TRBV7-6 | NA | NA | TRBJ2-3
CATSTGTGELFF | TGTGCCACCTCGACAGGCACCGGGGAGCTGTTTTTT | TRBV19 | NA | NA | TRBJ2-2
CASSLTSYEQYF | TGTGCCAGCAGCCTCACTAGCTACGAGCAGTACTTC | TRBV7-9 | NA | NA | TRBJ2-7
CASSQGNRGGLGNIQYF | TGCGCCAGCAGCCAAGGAAACAGGGGGGGATTAGGAAACATTCAGTACTTC | TRBV4-1 | NA | NA | TRBJ2-4
CASSPNKRSHRNSPLHF | TGTGCCAGCTCACCAAATAAACGTTCTCACAGGAATTCACCCCTCCACTTT | TRBV18 | NA | NA | TRBJ1-6
CASSEGIRSSYEQYF | TGTGCCAGCAGTGAAGGCATTCGGAGCTCCTACGAGCAGTACTTC | TRBV6-1 | NA | NA | TRBJ2-7
CSASPGQGTYEQYF | TGCAGCGCCTCTCCGGGACAGGGCACCTACGAGCAGTACTTC | TRBV29-1 | TRBD1 | NA | TRBJ2-7
CASSYDRVRYEQYF | TGTGCCAGCAGTTATGACAGGGTTAGGTACGAGCAGTACTTC | TRBV6-5 | TRBD1 | NA | TRBJ2-7
CASRPQGAGGYTF | TGTGCCAGCAGACCACAGGGGGCTGGTGGCTACACCTTC | TRBV6-5 | TRBD1 | NA | TRBJ1-2
CAWDYDGQGETQYF | TGTGCCTGGGACTATGACGGACAAGGGGAGACCCAGTACTTC | TRBV30 | NA | NA | TRBJ2-5
CASSDYRGRTDTQYF | TGTGCCAGCAGTGACTACAGGGGGCGCACAGATACGCAGTATTTT | TRBV2 | TRBD1 | NA | TRBJ2-3
CASSIGTNQPQHF | TGTGCCAGCAGCATCGGGACAAATCAGCCCCAGCATTTT | TRBV7-9 | NA | NA | TRBJ1-5
CASSLTSGSSYEQYF | TGTGCCAGCAGTTTAACTAGCGGGAGCTCCTACGAGCAGTACTTC | TRBV28 | TRBD2 | NA | TRBJ2-7
CASSMDISSYNEQFF | TGCGCCAGCAGTATGGACATCAGCTCCTACAATGAGCAGTTCTTC | TRBV5-1 | NA | NA | TRBJ2-1
CASSAHPTYEQYF | TGTGCCAGCAGCGCACACCCCACCTACGAGCAGTACTTC | TRBV9 | NA | NA | TRBJ2-7
CAISESPGNSPLHF | TGTGCCATCAGTGAGTCGCCAGGGAATTCACCCCTCCACTTT | TRBV10-3 | NA | NA | TRBJ1-6
CASSLWTGVSGELFF | TGTGCCAGCAGCCTCTGGACGGGAGTGAGCGGGGAGCTGTTTTTT | TRBV7-6 | NA | few | TRBJ2-2
CASSLAPSGTNEQFF | TGTGCCAGCAGCTTAGCGCCCAGCGGGACGAATGAGCAGTTCTTC | TRBV7-9 | TRBD2 | NA | TRBJ2-1
CASSLGTEGHTGELFF | TGCGCCAGCAGCCTAGGAACGGAGGGACACACCGGGGAGCTGTTTTTT | TRBV4-1 | NA | once | TRBJ2-2
CASSSPGQGVETQYF | TGTGCCAGCAGTTCGCCGGGACAGGGGGTTGAGACCCAGTACTTC | TRBV28 | TRBD1 | NA | TRBJ2-5
CASSLAVLGANLDTQYF | TGTGCCAGCAGCTTGGCCGTTCTAGGGGCCAATCTCGATACGCAGTATTTT | TRBV5-8 | NA | NA | TRBJ2-3
CASSMGGANEKLFF | TGTGCCAGTAGTATGGGGGGGGCTAATGAAAAACTGTTTTTT | TRBV19 | NA | NA | TRBJ1-4
CASSRPGTDNEQFF | TGTGCCAGCTCACGTCCCGGGACAGACAATGAGCAGTTCTTC | TRBV18 | TRBD1 | NA | TRBJ2-1
CASSDSGLAGGPGNETQYF | TGTGCCAGCAGTGACTCCGGACTAGCGGGAGGGCCCGGAAATGAGACCCAGTACTTC | TRBV6-4 | TRBD2 | few | TRBJ2-5
CASSPRAGTGTYGYTF | TGTGCCAGCTCACCACGCGCCGGGACAGGGACCTATGGCTACACCTTC | TRBV18 | TRBD1 | NA | TRBJ1-2
CASSQEIEGGELFF | TGTGCCAGCAGCCAAGAAATTGAGGGCGGGGAGCTGTTTTTT | TRBV3-1/TRBV3-2 | NA | NA | TRBJ2-2
CASGLIYSPLHF | TGTGCCAGCGGGCTCATCTATTCACCCCTCCACTTT | TRBV28 | NA | NA | TRBJ1-6
CASSPFPQGGITEAFF | TGTGCCAGCTCACCCTTCCCACAGGGGGGGATCACTGAAGCTTTCTTT | TRBV18 | TRBD1 | few | TRBJ1-1
CASSSGFSHYGYTF | TGTGCCAGCAGTTCAGGGTTTTCTCACTATGGCTACACCTTC | TRBV28 | NA | NA | TRBJ1-2
CASSKTGGPDTQYF | TGCGCCAGCAGTAAAACGGGAGGGCCAGATACGCAGTATTTT | TRBV5-1 | TRBD2 | NA | TRBJ2-3
CASSMLGVGNYEQYF | TGTGCCAGCAGCATGCTCGGGGTGGGGAACTACGAGCAGTACTTC | TRBV5-4 | NA | NA | TRBJ2-7
CAVGHPGRSTEAFF | TGTGCCGTGGGACACCCCGGACGGAGCACTGAAGCTTTCTTT | TRBV30 | NA | NA | TRBJ1-1
CSVVTGVMNTEAFF | TGCAGCGTTGTGACAGGGGTAATGAACACTGAAGCTTTCTTT | TRBV29-1 | TRBD1 | NA | TRBJ1-1
CASSQETLAPVEQYF | TGCGCCAGCAGCCAAGAGACTCTAGCTCCGGTCGAGCAGTACTTC | TRBV4-1 | NA | NA | TRBJ2-7
CASTRIGSYNEQFF | TGTGCCAGCACGAGGATCGGATCCTACAATGAGCAGTTCTTC | TRBV18 | NA | NA | TRBJ2-1
CASSPTGGSRTAF | TGTGCCAGCAGTCCAACAGGGGGCTCCCGAACGGCCTTC | TRBV28 | TRBD1 | NA | TRBJ1-2
CASSTTGTGVTGELFF | TGTGCCAGCTCGACTACCGGGACAGGGGTCACCGGGGAGCTGTTTTTT | TRBV18 | TRBD1 | once | TRBJ2-2
CASRDTGEEQFF | TGTGCCAGCAGAGATACAGGGGAAGAGCAGTTCTTC | TRBV2 | TRBD1 | NA | TRBJ2-1
CSVGGGGGRYEQYF | TGCAGCGTTGGGGGCGGGGGGGGCCGCTACGAGCAGTACTTC | TRBV29-1 | TRBD2 | NA | TRBJ2-7
CASRPRTSGTYNEQFF | TGCGCCAGCAGACCCCGGACTAGCGGGACCTACAATGAGCAGTTCTTC | TRBV5-1 | TRBD2 | NA | TRBJ2-1
CAWSSTGSGETQYF | TGTGCCTGGAGCTCTACTGGATCAGGGGAGACCCAGTACTTC | TRBV30 | NA | NA | TRBJ2-5
CASSALGTGLRYF | TGTGCCAGCAGCGCCCTGGGGACAGGGCTACGGTACTTC | TRBV9 | TRBD1 | NA | TRBJ2-7
CASSPSSGGAGEQFF | TGTGCCAGCAGCCCTTCTAGCGGGGGGGCGGGTGAGCAGTTCTTC | TRBV6-6 | TRBD2 | NA | TRBJ2-1
CASSTPGYSGNTIYF | TGTGCCAGCAGCACCCCAGGTTACTCTGGAAACACCATATATTTT | TRBV11-2 | NA | NA | TRBJ1-3
CASSYKLGAGRSPLHF | TGTGCCAGCAGTTATAAGTTGGGGGCAGGACGATCACCCCTCCACTTT | TRBV6-5 | NA | NA | TRBJ1-6
CASSLGWAERDTEAFF | TGCGCCAGCAGCTTGGGTTGGGCCGAGCGGGACACTGAAGCTTTCTTT | TRBV5-1 | NA | NA | TRBJ1-1
CASSPGVAQYF | TGTGCCAGCAGCCCGGGGGTGGCCCAGTACTTC | TRBV6-5 | NA | NA | TRBJ2-5
CASSLAGTSGTGEQYF | TGTGCCAGCAGCTTAGCGGGGACTAGCGGGACTGGGGAGCAGTACTTC | TRBV7-9 | TRBD2 | NA | TRBJ2-7
CASSLVGLNTEAFF | TGCGCCAGCAGCTTGGTTGGCTTAAACACTGAAGCTTTCTTT | TRBV5-1 | NA | NA | TRBJ1-1